Reported below is one TCR beta chain. V lost 8 bases and J lost 3, with 14 bases in between. Germline V lookup: CDR1 LGHDT, CDR2 YNNKEL (reference sequence). The CDR3 runs to 14 residues. As originally analysed: By means of reference gene primer amplification, nucleated cell counts were estimated. Assay: immunoSEQ multiplex PCR; the TCRdb copy retains only in-frame clones and omits some. V and J calls and clone size come straight from that table; D and trimming were deduced from the DNA. The repertoire holds 250,000 to 350,000 clones, with roughly 86% as singletons. The data were obtained in a study of blood T cell repertoires in COVID-19.

Sequenced sample: PBMCs or T cells enriched from blood (not recorded which). The sequence was obtained from a young woman who had recovered from COVID-19. The chain recombines TRBV3-1 (or the pseudogene TRBV3-2) with TRBJ2-1; D not certain. The CDR3 DNA reads TGTGCCAGCGCACCAGAAGTGAACTACAATGAGCAGTTCTTC. Translated: CASAPEVNYNEQFF.